These 6 T cell receptor beta chains were all obtained from the same sample, sequenced in a study of brain T cells in children with intractable seizures. TCRdb's copy holds only in-frame clones and misses some; the assay was immunoSEQ multiplex PCR. The table shows 300,000 to 400,000 clones, with 93% occurring only once. As to time point: blood from clinic visit 5 months post-surgery; TSC patient then seizure free. The source was peripheral blood, collected approximately 5 months after surgery. Source of these receptors: a boy less than two years old with tuberous sclerosis and intractable seizures.

A few counts support this clone. The V gene is TRBV5-4, the J gene TRBJ1-6, with TRBD1 identical over 8 bases. The CDR3 has 15 amino acids. CDR1 and CDR2 from the germline V gene are SGHNT and YYREEE (reference sequence). The V and J ends lost 0 bases and 8 bases, in that order; junction bases with no gene match: 4. CDR3: CASSLGGQDDSPLHF. In DNA form, the CDR3 reads TGTGCCAGCAGCTTGGGGGGACAGGACGATTCACCCCTCCACTTT.

The rearrangement joins TRBV11-2 to TRBJ2-1; TRBD2 matches at 7 bases. Germline CDR1 SGHAT, CDR2 FQNNGV. The V gene end was trimmed by 2 bases and the J gene end by 4 bases; junction bases not matched to a gene: 5. The CDR3 extends over 15 amino acids. This CDR3 is CASSLSSGEYNEQFF. The CDR3 DNA reads as TGTGCCAGCAGCTTATCCAGCGGGGAATACAATGAGCAGTTCTTC.

This CDR3 is CATSGQEENEQYF. CDR3 DNA: TGTGCCACCAGTGGGCAGGAGGAAAACGAGCAGTACTTC. The chain employs TRBV24-1 and TRBJ2-7; perhaps TRBD2 as D (5 bases). The V gene lost 5 bases and the J gene lost 5 bases, with 12 bases spanning the gap. The CDR3 runs to 13 residues. Germline V CDR1 and CDR2: KGHDR, SFDVKD.

The chain has TRBV10-3 and TRBJ1-6; no clear D. The germline CDR1 and CDR2 sequences are ENHRY and SYGVKD. This CDR3 is built from 15 residues. The germline V and J ends were trimmed by 0 bases and 5 bases, with 8 bases remaining between them. The CDR3 DNA sequence: TGTGCCATCAGTGAGTCGAGAGGAGATAATTCACCCCTCCACTTT. Its translation is CAISESRGDNSPLHF.

V and J are TRBV19 and TRBJ2-7; the D gene could be TRBD1 or TRBD2 (5 bases each). Germline V lookup: CDR1 LNHDA, CDR2 SQIVND (reference sequence). The CDR3 covers 14 residues. V was shortened by 7 bases and J by 0 bases, with 13 bases between the two germline ends. In DNA, the CDR3 is TGTGCCAGTAAGTCAGGGAGCTACTCCTACGAGCAGTACTTC. Translating gives CASKSGSYSYEQYF.

The chain joins TRBV6-1 to TRBJ2-2; D ambiguous. Looked up from germline, CDR1 is MNHNS and CDR2 is SASEGT. The CDR3 consists of 14 residues. Between the trimmed V and J ends, which lost 2 bases and 7 bases, there was a span of 11 bases. The CDR3 DNA is TGTGCCAGCAGTGAACCGGGTGGTGGCGGGGAGCTGTTTTTT. Translated: CASSEPGGGGELFF.